In this sample, the clone carrying this T cell receptor beta chain turned up a few times. As yet, its antigen is unknown. An end of the junction differs from the germline gene, which may be a read error. This entry is derived from a study of spatial heterogeneity in lung cancer. On the study more broadly: A consistent excess of beta-chain over alpha-chain sequences was detected. Study observations and caveats: Follow-up blood showed ubiquitous expanded tumor TCRs less than blood at resection did.

This CDR3 spans 21 amino acids. The germline V gene has CDR1 SSHAT and CDR2 FNYEAQ (reference sequence). The time point here: sample taken at primary tumor resection. Tumor, nontumor lung or frozen PBMC supplied whole RNA that was sequenced unsorted. Samples were obtained from roughly 65 donors, all untreated early-stage non-small cell lung cancer patients. Each molecule of TCR cDNA was tagged with one unique molecular identifier. Each CDR3 protein gets one entry after TCRdb re-called the 5' RACE reads with MiXCR. The table includes roughly 36,000 distinct CDR3 sequences, 5.8% detected once. The V gene is TRBV7-7, the J gene TRBJ2-1, with 14 bases fitting TRBD2. This receptor was taken from a male donor with early-stage non-small cell lung cancer. The material sequenced was PBMCs, taken at surgery. CDR3 DNA: TGTGCTAGCAGCCCAGGACCGGGCGGACTAGCGGGGGGAAACTCCTACAATGAGCAGTTCTTC. Translation: CASSPGPGGLAGGNSYNEQFF.